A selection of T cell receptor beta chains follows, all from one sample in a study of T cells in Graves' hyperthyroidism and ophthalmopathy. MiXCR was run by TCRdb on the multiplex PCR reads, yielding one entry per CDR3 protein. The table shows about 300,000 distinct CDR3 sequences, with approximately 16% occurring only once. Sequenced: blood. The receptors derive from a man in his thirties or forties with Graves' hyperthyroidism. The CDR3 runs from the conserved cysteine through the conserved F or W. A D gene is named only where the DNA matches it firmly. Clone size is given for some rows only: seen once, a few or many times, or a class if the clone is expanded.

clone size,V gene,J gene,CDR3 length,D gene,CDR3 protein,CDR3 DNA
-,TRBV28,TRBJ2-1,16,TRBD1,CASSLLYRGRGNEQFF,TGTGCCAGCAGTTTACTGTACAGGGGGCGCGGGAATGAGCAGTTCTTC
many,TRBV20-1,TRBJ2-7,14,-,CSARDRTENYEQYF,TGCAGTGCTAGAGATCGGACAGAGAACTACGAGCAGTACTTC
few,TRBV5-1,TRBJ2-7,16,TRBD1,CASTVSSGTGSYEQYF,TGCGCCAGCACCGTATCATCCGGGACAGGGTCCTACGAGCAGTACTTC
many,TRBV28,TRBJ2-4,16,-,CASSPRTDLAKNIQYF,TGTGCCAGCAGTCCCCGGACAGACCTAGCCAAAAACATTCAGTACTTC
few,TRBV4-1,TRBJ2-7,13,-,CASSQVHTYEQYF,TGCGCCAGCAGCCAAGTACACACCTACGAGCAGTACTTC
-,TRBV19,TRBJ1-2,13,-,CASSTQGIYGYTF,TGTGCCAGTAGTACGCAGGGCATCTATGGCTACACCTTC
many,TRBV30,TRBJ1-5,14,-,CAWSVGFRSQPQHF,TGTGCCTGGAGTGTGGGGTTTCGTAGCCAGCCCCAGCATTTT
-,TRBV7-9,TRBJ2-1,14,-,CASSFAVLASEQFF,TGTGCCAGCAGCTTCGCTGTTCTAGCGAGTGAGCAGTTCTTC
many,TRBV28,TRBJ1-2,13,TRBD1,CAISFGTERGYTF,TGTGCCATATCCTTCGGGACAGAGAGGGGCTACACCTTC
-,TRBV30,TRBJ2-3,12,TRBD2,CAWSVSGETQYF,TGTGCCTGGAGTGTTAGCGGGGAAACGCAGTATTTT
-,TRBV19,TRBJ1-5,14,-,CASSINEGGQPQHF,TGTGCCAGTAGTATAAACGAGGGGGGTCAGCCCCAGCATTTT
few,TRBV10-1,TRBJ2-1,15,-,CASSGTGEGYNEQFF,TGCGCCAGCAGTGGGACGGGGGAAGGGTACAATGAGCAGTTCTTC
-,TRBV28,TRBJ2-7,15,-,CASSLIRTLPYEQYF,TGTGCCAGCAGTTTGATTCGAACCTTACCCTACGAGCAGTACTTC
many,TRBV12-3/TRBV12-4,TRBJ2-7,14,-,CASTQGLAVYEQYF,TGTGCCAGCACCCAGGGGCTAGCGGTGTACGAGCAGTACTTC
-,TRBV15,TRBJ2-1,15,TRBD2,CATSRTGLAGGEQFF,TGTGCCACCAGCAGGACAGGACTAGCCGGAGGTGAGCAGTTCTTC
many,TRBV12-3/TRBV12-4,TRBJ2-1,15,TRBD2,CASREGSGGYNEQFF,TGTGCCAGCCGCGAAGGGAGCGGGGGCTACAATGAGCAGTTCTTC
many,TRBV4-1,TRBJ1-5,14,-,CASSHWGGNQPQHF,TGCGCCAGCAGCCACTGGGGGGGCAATCAGCCCCAGCATTTT
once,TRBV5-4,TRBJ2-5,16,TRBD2,CASRTGLAGGEETQYF,TGTGCCAGCAGAACGGGGTTAGCGGGAGGCGAAGAGACCCAGTACTTC
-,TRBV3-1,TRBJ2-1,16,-,CASSQDWGRNYNEQFF,TGTGCCAGCAGCCAAGATTGGGGCAGAAACTACAATGAGCAGTTCTTC
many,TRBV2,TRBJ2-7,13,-,CASGAQVVYEQYF,TGTGCCAGCGGGGCCCAAGTAGTGTACGAGCAGTACTTC
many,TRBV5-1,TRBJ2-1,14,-,CASSLGPGYNEQFF,TGCGCCAGCTCGTTGGGACCGGGGTACAATGAGCAGTTCTTC
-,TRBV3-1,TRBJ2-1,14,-,CASVGLGSDNEQFF,TGTGCCAGCGTGGGCCTGGGTAGCGACAATGAGCAGTTCTTC
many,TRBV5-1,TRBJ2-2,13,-,CASSLEDTGELFF,TGCGCCAGCAGCTTGGAGGACACCGGGGAGCTGTTTTTT
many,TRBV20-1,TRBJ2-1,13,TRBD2,CSARGPSGNEQFF,TGCAGTGCTAGAGGTCCTAGCGGCAATGAGCAGTTCTTC
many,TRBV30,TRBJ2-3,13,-,CAWSIRPRDTQYF,TGTGCCTGGAGTATAAGACCAAGGGATACGCAGTATTTT
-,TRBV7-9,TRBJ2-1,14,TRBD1,CASSLDGQGYEQFF,TGTGCCAGCAGCTTAGACGGACAGGGTTATGAGCAGTTCTTC
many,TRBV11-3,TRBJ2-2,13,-,CASSQMRAGELFF,TGTGCCAGCAGTCAGATGAGGGCCGGGGAGCTGTTTTTT
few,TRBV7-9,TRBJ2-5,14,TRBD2,CASSQHSGSETQYF,TGTGCCAGCAGCCAACATAGCGGGAGCGAGACCCAGTACTTC
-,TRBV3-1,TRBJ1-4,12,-,CASSQGPEKLFF,TGTGCCAGCAGCCAAGGACCTGAAAAACTGTTTTTT
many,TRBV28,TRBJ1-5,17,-,CASSFDAQGFLNQPQHF,TGTGCCAGCAGTTTTGACGCCCAGGGCTTTCTCAATCAGCCCCAGCATTTT
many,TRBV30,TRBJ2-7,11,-,CAWSGGYEQYF,TGTGCCTGGAGTGGGGGCTACGAGCAGTACTTC
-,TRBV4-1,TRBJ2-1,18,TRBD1,CASSQDPWTGGNWDEQFF,TGCGCCAGCAGCCAAGATCCCTGGACAGGGGGCAATTGGGATGAGCAGTTCTTC
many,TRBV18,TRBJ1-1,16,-,CASSPPSEGSNTEAFF,TGTGCCAGCTCACCACCCTCCGAGGGCTCTAACACTGAAGCTTTCTTT
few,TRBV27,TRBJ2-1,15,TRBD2,CASSLRGLAGNEQFF,TGTGCCAGCAGTTTACGGGGACTAGCGGGCAATGAGCAGTTCTTC